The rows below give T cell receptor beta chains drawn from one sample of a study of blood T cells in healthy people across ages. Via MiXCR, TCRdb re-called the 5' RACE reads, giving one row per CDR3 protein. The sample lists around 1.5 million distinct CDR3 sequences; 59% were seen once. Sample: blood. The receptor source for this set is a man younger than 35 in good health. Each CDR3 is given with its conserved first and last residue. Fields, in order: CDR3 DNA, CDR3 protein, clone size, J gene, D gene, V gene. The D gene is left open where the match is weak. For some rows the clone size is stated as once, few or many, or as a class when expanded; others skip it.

CDR3 DNA: TGTGCCAGCAGACGCCGACTAGCGGGAGAGGTGGGCAATGAGCAGTTCTTC
CDR3 protein: CASRRRLAGEVGNEQFF
clone size: few
J gene: TRBJ2-1
D gene: TRBD2
V gene: TRBV7-2

CDR3 DNA: TGCAGTGCCCTCCCCCAGGGAAAATTTAACTATGGCTACACCTTC
CDR3 protein: CSALPQGKFNYGYTF
clone size: .
J gene: TRBJ1-2
D gene: .
V gene: TRBV20-1

CDR3 DNA: TGCAGTGCTAGAGACCTGACAGGGGGGTATGGCTACACCTTC
CDR3 protein: CSARDLTGGYGYTF
clone size: .
J gene: TRBJ1-2
D gene: TRBD1
V gene: TRBV20-1

CDR3 DNA: TGTGCCAACGGTACTAGATCCAGTGAGCAGTTCTTC
CDR3 protein: CANGTRSSEQFF
clone size: .
J gene: TRBJ2-1
D gene: .
V gene: TRBV2

CDR3 DNA: TGTGCCAGCAGTTTAACTGACAGCGCTCCTTTCTTT
CDR3 protein: CASSLTDSAPFF
clone size: .
J gene: TRBJ1-1
D gene: .
V gene: TRBV12-3/TRBV12-4

CDR3 DNA: TGCAGTGCCAACGGACTAGATCGGGATACGCAGTATTTT
CDR3 protein: CSANGLDRDTQYF
clone size: few
J gene: TRBJ2-3
D gene: TRBD2
V gene: TRBV20-1

CDR3 DNA: TGCAGTGCTGCAAACGCCGGGACAGGACCCTACGAGCAGTACTTC
CDR3 protein: CSAANAGTGPYEQYF
clone size: .
J gene: TRBJ2-7
D gene: TRBD1
V gene: TRBV20-1

CDR3 DNA: TGTGCCACCAGCAGAACAGGGGGAGCTAACTATGGCTACACCTTC
CDR3 protein: CATSRTGGANYGYTF
clone size: .
J gene: TRBJ1-2
D gene: TRBD1
V gene: TRBV15

CDR3 DNA: TGTGCCAGCAGCCAAGCACCGGGTTCGGGGAACACTGAAGCTTTCTTT
CDR3 protein: CASSQAPGSGNTEAFF
clone size: .
J gene: TRBJ1-1
D gene: .
V gene: TRBV4-2

CDR3 DNA: TGTACCAGCAGTGAAGGCGGAGGGGCAGGGGAGCAGTTCTTC
CDR3 protein: CTSSEGGGAGEQFF
clone size: .
J gene: TRBJ2-1
D gene: .
V gene: TRBV6-1

CDR3 DNA: TGTGCCAGCAGCTTAGGAGACAGGGGTAGATATCAGCCCCAGCATTTT
CDR3 protein: CASSLGDRGRYQPQHF
clone size: .
J gene: TRBJ1-5
D gene: TRBD1
V gene: TRBV11-2

CDR3 DNA: TGTGCCAGCAACTGGGACAGCTATTCCCCGTATGGCTACACCTTC
CDR3 protein: CASNWDSYSPYGYTF
clone size: few
J gene: TRBJ1-2
D gene: TRBD1
V gene: TRBV7-2

CDR3 DNA: TGCAGCGTTCGAAAGCTTCTCACAGATACGCAGTATTTT
CDR3 protein: CSVRKLLTDTQYF
clone size: .
J gene: TRBJ2-3
D gene: .
V gene: TRBV29-1

CDR3 DNA: TGTGCCAGCAGCTACGGGCATTCAGGGGCATCTGGGGCCAACGTCCTGACTTTC
CDR3 protein: CASSYGHSGASGANVLTF
clone size: .
J gene: TRBJ2-6
D gene: .
V gene: TRBV5-6

CDR3 DNA: TGCGCCAGCAGCTTCAACAGGGGGTACTCCTACGAGCAGTACTTC
CDR3 protein: CASSFNRGYSYEQYF
clone size: .
J gene: TRBJ2-7
D gene: TRBD1
V gene: TRBV5-1

CDR3 DNA: TGTGCCAGCAGTTACTCGTCTGGAACAGGGGTGTACTTC
CDR3 protein: CASSYSSGTGVYF
clone size: once
J gene: TRBJ2-5
D gene: TRBD1
V gene: TRBV6-5